A single sample gave rise to the 2 T cell receptor beta chains below, sequenced in a study of cytomegalovirus exposure and HLA in healthy donors. It was with 60 Vbeta and 13 Jbeta primers that the PCR ran. This table comes from immunoSEQ multiplex PCR, and its TCRdb copy is limited to in-frame clones, with some not included. The table shows 150,000 to 200,000 clones, with almost 80% occurring only once. Source material: PBMCs. The receptors were gathered from a woman aged 50 to 60 in good health and CMV-seropositive.

The chain links TRBV6-6 to TRBJ1-6, with a possible D match to TRBD1 (5 bases). The CDR3 spans 15 residues. Germline CDR1 and CDR2: MNHNY and SVGAGI (reference sequence). Trimming took off 0 bases at V and 10 bases at J, with 13 bases between the two ends. CDR3 in DNA: TGTGCCAGCAGTTACTCTCCGGCAGGGTGGTCACCCCTCCACTTT. Amino acid sequence: CASSYSPAGWSPLHF.

This sequence joins TRBV6-6 and TRBJ1-1, with a possible D match to TRBD1 (6 bases). V was cut by 5 bases and J by 5 bases, with 15 bases left in between. Looked up from germline, CDR1 is MNHNY and CDR2 is SVGAGI (reference sequence). The CDR3 has 14 residues. The CDR3 DNA is TGTGCCAGCAGTAAACAGGGTATGGCGACTGAAGCTTTCTTT. Amino acid sequence: CASSKQGMATEAFF.